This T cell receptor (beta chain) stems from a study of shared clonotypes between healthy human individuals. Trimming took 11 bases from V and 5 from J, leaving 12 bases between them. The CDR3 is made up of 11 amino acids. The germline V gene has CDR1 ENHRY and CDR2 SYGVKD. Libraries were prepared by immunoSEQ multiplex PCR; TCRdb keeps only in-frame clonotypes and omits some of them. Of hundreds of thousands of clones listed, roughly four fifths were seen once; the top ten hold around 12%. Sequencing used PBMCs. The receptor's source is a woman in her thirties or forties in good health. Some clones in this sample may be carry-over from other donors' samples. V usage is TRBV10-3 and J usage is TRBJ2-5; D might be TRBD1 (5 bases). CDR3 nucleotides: TGTGCCGCCCGTAAGGGGGAGACCCAGTACTTC. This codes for CAARKGETQYF.